The 6 T cell receptor beta chains presented below share a single source sample, sequenced in a study of T-cell memory formation after mild COVID-19. A single record per CDR3 protein comes from TCRdb applying MiXCR to the 5' RACE reads. The sample carries hundreds of thousands of distinct CDR3 sequences, 16% recorded once. The sample comprised PBMCs or a T cell subset sorted from them (not recorded which). The source of these receptors is a man aged 18 to 35 who had mild COVID-19 (a few samples of this study predate the infection). Cell type and time point are not known.

There are many counts of this clonotype. The chain joins TRBV11-2 to TRBJ2-7; D is uncertain. Trimming stripped 1 base from V and 4 bases from J, with 8 bases between. Germline V gene data show CDR1 as SGHAT and CDR2 as FQNNGV. This CDR3 has 13 amino acids. CDR3 coding DNA: TGTGCCAGCAGCTTAGTCAACGGGTACGAGCAGTACTTC. It encodes CASSLVNGYEQYF.

The chain joins TRBV27 to TRBJ1-1; 9 bases agree with TRBD1. With V trimmed by 5 bases and J by 5 bases, 6 bases remained unmatched. The CDR3 covers 14 residues. Germline CDR1 MNHEY, CDR2 SMNVEV (reference sequence). The CDR3: CASSETGGWTEAFF. DNA of the CDR3: TGTGCCAGCAGTGAAACAGGGGGCTGGACTGAAGCTTTCTTT.

This clonotype was counted between two and nine times. J is TRBJ2-4 and V is TRBV28, with a tentative D call TRBD2 (6 bases). The CDR3 totals 15 residues. Germline V gene sequence: CDR1 MDHEN, CDR2 SYDVKM. The V gene lost 8 bases and the J gene lost 6 bases, with 20 bases spanning the gap. The CDR3 loop is CASLESGQWGNIQYF. The DNA of the CDR3 is TGTGCCAGCTTGGAAAGCGGGCAATGGGGAAACATTCAGTACTTC. The full variable domain, in which reference TRBV28 and TRBJ2-4 provide the parts outside the CDR3, is DVKVTQSSRYLVKRTGEKVFLECVQDMDHENMFWYRQDPGLGLRLIYFSYDVKMKEKGDIPEGYSVSREKKERFSLILESASTNQTSMYLCASLESGQWGNIQYFGAGTRLSVL.

The chain employs TRBV3-1 and TRBJ1-2, with D hard to call. This CDR3 spans 13 amino acids. Germline CDR1 reads LGHDT; CDR2 reads YNNKEL (reference sequence). V lost 4 bases, J lost 6 bases, and 12 bases lay in between. The CDR3 coding sequence is TGTGCCAGCAGCCCGGAGGTCTACCATGGCTACACCTTC. It translates to CASSPEVYHGYTF.

The chain employs TRBV12-3 or TRBV12-4 and TRBJ1-2; TRBD1 agrees at 7 bases. This CDR3 has 13 amino acids. Trimming at V came to 3 bases and at J to 4 bases, leaving 2 bases not matched to a gene. The DNA of the CDR3 is TGTGCCAGCAGTTTCTGGGACAGCTATGGCTACACCTTC. As protein: CASSFWDSYGYTF.

V usage is TRBV10-3 and J usage is TRBJ1-2; D possibly corresponds to TRBD1 (5 bases). The V and J ends lost 6 bases and 4 bases respectively, with 15 bases between them. Germline loops: CDR1 ENHRY, CDR2 SYGVKD. This CDR3 contains 14 residues. The CDR3 DNA is TGTGCCATCAGAAGCAGGGATTGGGTCTATGGCTACACCTTC. This sequence encodes CAIRSRDWVYGYTF.